The clone carrying this TCR beta chain was seen a handful of times. The antigen is not known. This sample is part of a study of blood T cells in healthy people across ages. The germline V and J ends were trimmed by 2 bases and 4 bases, with 12 bases remaining between them. CDR3 length equals 14 residues. CDR1 SGDLS and CDR2 YYNGEE come from the germline V gene. Then a second PCR, running about 6 to 11 cycles, was carried out with a sample-barcoded 5' primer and a J-beta primer mix. TCRdb fed the 5' RACE reads into MiXCR, producing one record per CDR3 protein. This table holds hundreds of thousands of distinct CDR3 sequences, about 42% found once. The study, taken as a whole, reports: A strong correlation was seen between TCR beta diversity and naive T cell percentage.

Sequenced material: blood. The chain has TRBV9 and TRBJ2-5; TRBD1 is a possible D gene (5 bases). This TCR derives from a man older than 75 in good health. The CDR3: CASSVTGSGETQYF. The CDR3 nucleotides read TGTGCCAGCAGCGTTACAGGATCGGGAGAGACCCAGTACTTC.